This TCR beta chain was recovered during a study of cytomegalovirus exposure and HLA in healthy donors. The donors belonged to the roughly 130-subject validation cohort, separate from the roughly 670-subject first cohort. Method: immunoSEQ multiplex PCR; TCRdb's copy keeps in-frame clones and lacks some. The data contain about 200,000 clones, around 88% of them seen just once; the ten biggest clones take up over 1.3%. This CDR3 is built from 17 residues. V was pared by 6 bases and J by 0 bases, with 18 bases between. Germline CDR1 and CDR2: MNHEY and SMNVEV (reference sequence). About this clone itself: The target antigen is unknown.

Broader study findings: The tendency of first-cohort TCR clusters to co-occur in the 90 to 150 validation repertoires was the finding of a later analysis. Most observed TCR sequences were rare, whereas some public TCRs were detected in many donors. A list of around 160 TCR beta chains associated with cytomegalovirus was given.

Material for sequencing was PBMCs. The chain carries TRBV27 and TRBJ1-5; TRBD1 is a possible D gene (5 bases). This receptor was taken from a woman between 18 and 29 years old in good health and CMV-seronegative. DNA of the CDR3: TGTGCCAGCAGGCAAGGTTCGGGGGGGGATAGCAATCAGCCCCAGCATTTT. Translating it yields CASRQGSGGDSNQPQHF.